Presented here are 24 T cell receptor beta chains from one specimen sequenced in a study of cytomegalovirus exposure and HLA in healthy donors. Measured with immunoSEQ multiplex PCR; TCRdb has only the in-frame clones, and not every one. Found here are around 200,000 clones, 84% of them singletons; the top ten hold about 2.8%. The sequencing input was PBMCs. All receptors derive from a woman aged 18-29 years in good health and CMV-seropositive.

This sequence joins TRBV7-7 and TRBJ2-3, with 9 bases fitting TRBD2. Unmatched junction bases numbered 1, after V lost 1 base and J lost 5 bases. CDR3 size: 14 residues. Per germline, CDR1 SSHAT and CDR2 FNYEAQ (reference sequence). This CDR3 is CASSLGRGGDTQYF. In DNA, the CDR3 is TGTGCCAGCAGCTTAGGGCGGGGGGGAGATACGCAGTATTTT.

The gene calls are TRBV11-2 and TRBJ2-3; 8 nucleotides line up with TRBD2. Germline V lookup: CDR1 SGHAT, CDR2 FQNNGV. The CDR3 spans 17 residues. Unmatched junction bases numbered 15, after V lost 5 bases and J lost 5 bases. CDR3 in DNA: TGTGCCAGCAGCACGGACGACTTTAGCGGGGTTAAAGATACGCAGTATTTT. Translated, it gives CASSTDDFSGVKDTQYF. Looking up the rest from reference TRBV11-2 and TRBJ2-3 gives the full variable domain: EAGVAQSPRYKIIEKRQSVAFWCNPISGHATLYWYQQILGQGPKLLIQFQNNGVVDDSQLPKDRFSAERLKGVDSTLKIQPAKLEDSAVYLCASSTDDFSGVKDTQYFGPGTRLTVL.

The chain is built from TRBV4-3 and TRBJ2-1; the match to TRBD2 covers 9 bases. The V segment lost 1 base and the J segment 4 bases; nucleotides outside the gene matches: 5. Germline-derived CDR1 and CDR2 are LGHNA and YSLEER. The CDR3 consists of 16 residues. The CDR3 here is CASSQGAAGGYNEQFF. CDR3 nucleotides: TGCGCCAGCAGCCAAGGGGCAGCGGGGGGATACAATGAGCAGTTCTTC.

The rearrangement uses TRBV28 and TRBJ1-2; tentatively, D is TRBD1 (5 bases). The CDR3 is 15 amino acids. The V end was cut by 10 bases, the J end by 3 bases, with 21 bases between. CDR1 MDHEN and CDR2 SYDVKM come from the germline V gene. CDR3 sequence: CATDNRGGVDYGYTF. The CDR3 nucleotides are TGTGCCACAGACAACCGGGGGGGGGTAGACTATGGCTACACCTTC.

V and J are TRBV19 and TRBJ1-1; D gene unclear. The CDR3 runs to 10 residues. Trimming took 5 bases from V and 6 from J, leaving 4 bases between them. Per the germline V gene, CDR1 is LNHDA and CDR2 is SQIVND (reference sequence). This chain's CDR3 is CASSGPEAFF. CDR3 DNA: TGTGCCAGTAGTGGGCCTGAAGCTTTCTTT.

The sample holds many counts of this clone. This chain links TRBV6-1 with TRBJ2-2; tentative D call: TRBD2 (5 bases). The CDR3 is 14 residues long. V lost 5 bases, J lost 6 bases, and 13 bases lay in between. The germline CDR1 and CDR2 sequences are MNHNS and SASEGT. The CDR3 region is CASSPPEVAGELFF. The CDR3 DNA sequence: TGTGCCAGCAGTCCCCCGGAGGTGGCCGGGGAGCTGTTTTTT.

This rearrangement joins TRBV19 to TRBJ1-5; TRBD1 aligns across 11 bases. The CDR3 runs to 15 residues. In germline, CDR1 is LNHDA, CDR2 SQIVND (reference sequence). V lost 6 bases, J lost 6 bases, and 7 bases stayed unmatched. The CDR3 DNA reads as TGTGCCAGTAGGGGTTTGGACAGGGGGCCTCAGCCCCAGCATTTT. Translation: CASRGLDRGPQPQHF. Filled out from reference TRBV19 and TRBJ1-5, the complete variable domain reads DGGITQSPKYLFRKEGQNVTLSCEQNLNHDAMYWYRQDPGQGLRLIYYSQIVNDFQKGDIAEGYSVSREKKESFPLTVTSAQKNPTAFYLCASRGLDRGPQPQHFGDGTRLSIL.

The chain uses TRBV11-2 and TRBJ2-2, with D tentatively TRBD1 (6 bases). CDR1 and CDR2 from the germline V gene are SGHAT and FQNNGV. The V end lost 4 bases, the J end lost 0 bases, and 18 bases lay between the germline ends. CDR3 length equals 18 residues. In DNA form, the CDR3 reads TGTGCCAGCAGCTCGAGGACAGCGCCCACATCGAACACCGGGGAGCTGTTTTTT. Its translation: CASSSRTAPTSNTGELFF. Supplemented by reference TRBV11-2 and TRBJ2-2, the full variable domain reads EAGVAQSPRYKIIEKRQSVAFWCNPISGHATLYWYQQILGQGPKLLIQFQNNGVVDDSQLPKDRFSAERLKGVDSTLKIQPAKLEDSAVYLCASSSRTAPTSNTGELFFGEGSRLTVL.

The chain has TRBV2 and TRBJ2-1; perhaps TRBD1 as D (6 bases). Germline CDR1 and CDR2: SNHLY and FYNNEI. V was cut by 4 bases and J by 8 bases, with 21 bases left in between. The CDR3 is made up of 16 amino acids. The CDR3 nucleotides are TGTGCCAGCAGTGCAACTCCGGGACATGTGTCCCATGAGCAGTTCTTC. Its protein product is CASSATPGHVSHEQFF.

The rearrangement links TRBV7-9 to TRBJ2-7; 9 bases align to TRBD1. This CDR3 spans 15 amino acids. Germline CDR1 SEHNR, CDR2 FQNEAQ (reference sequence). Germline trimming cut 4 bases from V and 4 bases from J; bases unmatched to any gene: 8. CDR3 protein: CASSSRDRVRYEQYF. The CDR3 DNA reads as TGTGCCAGCAGCTCCCGGGACAGGGTTAGGTACGAGCAGTACTTC.

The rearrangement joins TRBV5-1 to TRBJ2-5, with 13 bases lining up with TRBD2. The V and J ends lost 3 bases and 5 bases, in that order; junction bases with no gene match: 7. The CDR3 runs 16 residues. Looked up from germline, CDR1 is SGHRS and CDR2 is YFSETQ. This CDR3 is CASSYGTSGEGETQYF. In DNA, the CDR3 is TGCGCCAGCAGCTACGGGACTAGCGGGGAAGGGGAGACCCAGTACTTC.

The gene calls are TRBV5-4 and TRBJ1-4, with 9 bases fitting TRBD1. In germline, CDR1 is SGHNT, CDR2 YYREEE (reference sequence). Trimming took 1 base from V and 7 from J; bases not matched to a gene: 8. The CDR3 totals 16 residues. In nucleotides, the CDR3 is TGTGCCAGCAGCTTGTACACAGGGGGCAAGGGTGAAAAACTGTTTTTT. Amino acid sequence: CASSLYTGGKGEKLFF.

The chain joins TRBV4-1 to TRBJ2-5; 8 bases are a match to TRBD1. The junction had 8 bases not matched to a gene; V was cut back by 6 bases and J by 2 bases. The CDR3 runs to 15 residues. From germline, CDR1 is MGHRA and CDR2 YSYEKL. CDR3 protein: CASRETGAKQETQYF. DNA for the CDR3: TGCGCCAGCAGGGAGACAGGGGCCAAACAAGAGACCCAGTACTTC.

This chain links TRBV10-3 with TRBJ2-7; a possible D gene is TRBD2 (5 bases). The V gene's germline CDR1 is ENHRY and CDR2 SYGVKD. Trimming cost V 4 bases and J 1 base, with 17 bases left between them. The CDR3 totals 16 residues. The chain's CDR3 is CAISGASPDLSYEQYF. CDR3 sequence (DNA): TGTGCCATCAGTGGGGCCTCCCCGGACTTGTCCTACGAGCAGTACTTC.

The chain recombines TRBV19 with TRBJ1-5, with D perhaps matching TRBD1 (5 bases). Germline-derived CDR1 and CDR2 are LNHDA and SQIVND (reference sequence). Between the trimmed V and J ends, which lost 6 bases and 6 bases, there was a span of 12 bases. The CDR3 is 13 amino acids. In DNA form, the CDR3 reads TGTGCCAGTAGGGGGGAGGGCACTCAGCCCCAGCATTTT. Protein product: CASRGEGTQPQHF. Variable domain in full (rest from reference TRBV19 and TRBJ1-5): DGGITQSPKYLFRKEGQNVTLSCEQNLNHDAMYWYRQDPGQGLRLIYYSQIVNDFQKGDIAEGYSVSREKKESFPLTVTSAQKNPTAFYLCASRGEGTQPQHFGDGTRLSIL.

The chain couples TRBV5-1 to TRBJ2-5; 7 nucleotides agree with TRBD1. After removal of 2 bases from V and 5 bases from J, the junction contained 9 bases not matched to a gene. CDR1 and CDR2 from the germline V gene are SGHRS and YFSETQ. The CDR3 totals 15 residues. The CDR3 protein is CASSFGRGSGETQYF. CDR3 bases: TGCGCCAGCAGCTTTGGCAGGGGGTCTGGGGAGACCCAGTACTTC.

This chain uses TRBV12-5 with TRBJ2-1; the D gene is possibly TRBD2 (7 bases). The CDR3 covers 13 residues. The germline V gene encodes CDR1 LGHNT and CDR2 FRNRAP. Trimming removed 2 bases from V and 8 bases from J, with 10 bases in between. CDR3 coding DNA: TGTGCTAGTGGTTTGTCGGGGGGCCATGAGCAGTTCTTC. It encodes CASGLSGGHEQFF.

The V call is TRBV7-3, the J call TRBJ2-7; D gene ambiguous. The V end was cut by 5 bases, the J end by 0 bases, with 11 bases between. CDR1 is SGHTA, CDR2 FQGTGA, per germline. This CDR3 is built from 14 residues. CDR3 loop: CASSPMGLSYEQYF. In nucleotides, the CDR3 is TGTGCCAGCAGCCCGATGGGCCTCTCCTACGAGCAGTACTTC. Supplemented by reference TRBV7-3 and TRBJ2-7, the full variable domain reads GAGVSQTPSNKVTEKGKYVELRCDPISGHTALYWYRQSLGQGPEFLIYFQGTGAADDSGLPNDRFFAVRPEGSVSTLKIQRTERGDSAVYLCASSPMGLSYEQYFGPGTRLTVT.

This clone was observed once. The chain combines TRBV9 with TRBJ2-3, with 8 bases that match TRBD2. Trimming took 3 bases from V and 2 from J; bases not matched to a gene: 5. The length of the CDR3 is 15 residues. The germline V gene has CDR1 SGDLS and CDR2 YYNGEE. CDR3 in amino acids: CASSDPGGPTDTQYF. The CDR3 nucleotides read TGTGCCAGCAGCGACCCGGGGGGGCCCACAGATACGCAGTATTTT.

The CDR3, as DNA: TGTGCCAGCAGGGCCGGTGGACAGGCACTCTACGAGCAGTACTTC. It encodes CASRAGGQALYEQYF. The rearrangement uses TRBV2 and TRBJ2-7; TRBD1 matches 7 bases. The germline V gene has CDR1 SNHLY and CDR2 FYNNEI. With 6 bases clipped from V and 3 bases from J, the junction kept 11 bases outside the gene matches. This CDR3 contains 15 residues.

The CDR3 reads CASSLWQGNTGELFF. DNA of the CDR3: TGCGCCAGCAGCTTGTGGCAGGGTAACACCGGGGAGCTGTTTTTT. This chain links TRBV5-1 with TRBJ2-2; TRBD1 is a possible D gene (5 bases). Germline V gives CDR1 SGHRS, CDR2 YFSETQ. The V end was cut by 1 base, the J end by 2 bases, with 9 bases between. The CDR3 runs 15 residues.

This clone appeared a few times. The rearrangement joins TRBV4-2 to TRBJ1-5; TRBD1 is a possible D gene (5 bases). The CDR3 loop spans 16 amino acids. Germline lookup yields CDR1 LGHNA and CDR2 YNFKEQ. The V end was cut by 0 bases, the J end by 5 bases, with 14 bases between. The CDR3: CASSQDPGRAYQPQHF. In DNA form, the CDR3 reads TGTGCCAGCAGCCAAGATCCCGGCAGGGCGTATCAGCCCCAGCATTTT.

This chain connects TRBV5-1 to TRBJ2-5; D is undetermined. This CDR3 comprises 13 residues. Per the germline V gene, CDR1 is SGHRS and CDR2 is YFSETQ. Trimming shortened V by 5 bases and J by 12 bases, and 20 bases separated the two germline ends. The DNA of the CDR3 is TGCGCCAGCAGTACCGAACAGCTCCACGTTGAGTACTTC. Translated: CASSTEQLHVEYF.

Here the CDR3 DNA reads TGTGCCAGCCGGGGGTCCTACAATGAGCAGTTCTTC. Translated: CASRGSYNEQFF. This chain uses TRBV2 with TRBJ2-1; possibly TRBD2 for D (6 bases). Germline V lookup: CDR1 SNHLY, CDR2 FYNNEI. Trimming took off 8 bases at V and 1 base at J, with 6 bases between the two ends. This CDR3 contains 12 residues.